These T cell receptor beta chains were read from a single sample in a study of PD-1 blockade in classical Hodgkin lymphoma. Here immunoSEQ multiplex PCR was the method, and the copy in TCRdb shows in-frame clones only, minus some. This sample carries approximately 17,000 clones, roughly 80% of them seen once, and the ten largest clones take approximately 25%. Material: peripheral blood mononuclear cells (PBMCs), obtained at baseline. The receptors were sampled from a human donor with classical Hodgkin lymphoma. Each CDR3 is given with its conserved first and last residue. Fields, in order: D gene, V gene, CDR3 length, clone size, J gene, CDR3 DNA, CDR3 protein. A D gene is named only where the DNA matches it firmly. Clone size is stated in some rows and not others, as once, few, many or a class when expanded.

.,TRBV29-1,13,.,TRBJ1-3,TGCAACGTTGATCCTGGCGCGGGAAACACCATATATTTT,CNVDPGAGNTIYF
TRBD2,TRBV2,18,.,TRBJ2-6,TGTGCCAGCAGTGAGGAGTCTCCGGGGGGTACTGGGGCCAACGTCCTGACTTTC,CASSEESPGGTGANVLTF
.,TRBV18,13,.,TRBJ2-5,TGTGCCAGCTCACCACGATTCCAAGAGACCCAGTACTTC,CASSPRFQETQYF
.,TRBV7-9,15,.,TRBJ1-2,TGTGCCAGCAGCCTAATCGAGGGGGTTAACTATGGCTACACCTTC,CASSLIEGVNYGYTF
.,TRBV19,14,.,TRBJ1-5,TGTGCCAGCCAATATGGGGGAGAGAATCAGCCCCAGCATTTT,CASQYGGENQPQHF
TRBD1,TRBV23-1,14,.,TRBJ1-1,TGCGCCAGCAGATCACAGGGGCGTAACACTGAAGCTTTCTTT,CASRSQGRNTEAFF
.,TRBV19,14,.,TRBJ2-2,TGTGCCAGTAGTACCTTCGGTTTCACCGGGGAGCTGTTTTTT,CASSTFGFTGELFF
.,TRBV23-1,16,.,TRBJ1-4,TGCGCCAGCAGTCAATCTTCCGGCAGTCATAATGAAAAACTGTTTTTT,CASSQSSGSHNEKLFF
.,TRBV2,16,.,TRBJ2-2,TGTGCCAGCAGTGCCCCGGCGGTTTTCAACACCGGGGAGCTGTTTTTT,CASSAPAVFNTGELFF
TRBD2,TRBV30,15,.,TRBJ2-7,TGTGCCTGGAGGAACCCTAGCGGGGGGACCTACGAGCAGTACTTC,CAWRNPSGGTYEQYF
TRBD2,TRBV9,16,once,TRBJ2-5,TGTGCCAGCAGCCTTTCTAGCGGGGCTTACCAAGAGACCCAGTACTTC,CASSLSSGAYQETQYF
.,TRBV11-3,18,.,TRBJ1-2,TGTGCCAGCAGCTTACTAGCGGGGCCAACGCAGTCGGGTTCTGGCTACACCTTC,CASSLLAGPTQSGSGYTF
TRBD2,TRBV11-3,14,.,TRBJ2-1,TGTGCCAGCAGCCCCCTAGCGGGTGAGGGTGAGCAGTTCTTC,CASSPLAGEGEQFF
.,TRBV18,13,.,TRBJ1-1,TGTGCCAGCTCACCTGTCCGAGACACTGAAGCTTTCTTT,CASSPVRDTEAFF
.,TRBV6-1,15,.,TRBJ2-1,TGTGCCAGCTATGGGTTGGGGGGTAATACCTTAGATGAGTTCTTC,CASYGLGGNTLDEFF
.,TRBV9,13,.,TRBJ2-3,TGTGCCAGCAGCGAAGGGACTGCAGATACGCAGTATTTT,CASSEGTADTQYF
.,TRBV2,12,.,TRBJ2-7,TGTGCCAGCAGCAAGGGGTCCTACGAGCAGTACTTC,CASSKGSYEQYF
.,TRBV7-8,14,.,TRBJ2-1,TGTGCCAGCAGCCTGGGGCTAAAGAACAATGAGCAGTTCTTC,CASSLGLKNNEQFF
.,TRBV29-1,11,.,TRBJ1-1,TGCAGCGTTCGGGGTGTGGCTGAAGCTTTCTTT,CSVRGVAEAFF
.,TRBV7-2,14,.,TRBJ2-1,TGTGCCAGCAGCTTAGGGGGCGGATACAATGAGCAGTTCTTC,CASSLGGGYNEQFF
.,TRBV5-6,12,.,TRBJ2-5,TGTGCCAGCAGCGAATCCCGGGAGACCCAGTACTTC,CASSESRETQYF
TRBD1,TRBV7-2,15,.,TRBJ2-7,TGTGCCAGCAGCTTGTCACAGGGGACCGCCTACGAGCAGTACTTC,CASSLSQGTAYEQYF
.,TRBV23-1,17,.,TRBJ2-1,TGCGCCAGCAGTCAATCGGAGGCGACAGGCCTCTACAATGAGCAGTTCTTC,CASSQSEATGLYNEQFF
TRBD2,TRBV7-3,17,.,TRBJ2-2,TGTGCCAGCAGCCCCTTTAGGCGGGAGACGGACACCGGGGAGCTGTTTTTT,CASSPFRRETDTGELFF
.,TRBV28,14,.,TRBJ2-7,.,CASSFFGPGYEQYF
TRBD1,TRBV6-1,15,few,TRBJ1-6,TGTGCCAGCAAACAAGGGGGCGACAGGGCGGTACCCCTCCACTTT,CASKQGGDRAVPLHF
TRBD1,TRBV18,16,.,TRBJ2-1,TGTGCCAGCTCACCTTTGCCGGACAGGGGTAGAGATGAGCAGTTCTTC,CASSPLPDRGRDEQFF
TRBD1,TRBV2,16,.,TRBJ2-2,TGTGCCAGCAGAGATCCGGGACAGAAAAACACCGGGGAGCTGTTTTTT,CASRDPGQKNTGELFF
.,TRBV27,14,.,TRBJ2-3,TGTGCCAGCAGTCCGCGACCGACTGCAAATACGCAGTATTTT,CASSPRPTANTQYF
.,TRBV10-1,14,.,TRBJ2-7,TGCGCCAGCAGATTGACAATATACTCCTACGAGCAGTACTTC,CASRLTIYSYEQYF
.,TRBV19,15,.,TRBJ1-5,TGTGCCAGTAGTTTGACACCTTATAGCAATCAGCCCCAGCATTTT,CASSLTPYSNQPQHF
TRBD1,TRBV6-1,18,few,TRBJ1-2,TGTGCCAGCAGTGAATTAAAGGAGAGGGGGCGGGCTAACTATGGCTACACCTTC,CASSELKERGRANYGYTF
.,TRBV29-1,11,.,TRBJ2-5,TGCAGCGTCGCATACCAAGAGACCCAGTACTTC,CSVAYQETQYF
.,TRBV9,17,.,TRBJ2-3,TGTGCCAGCACGTCCACGGGGGCCTCCCTTGTCACAGATACGCAGTATTTT,CASTSTGASLVTDTQYF
TRBD1,TRBV5-1,15,medium-sized,TRBJ1-5,TGCGCCAGCAGCTTAACGACAGGGAACAATCAGCCCCAGCATTTT,CASSLTTGNNQPQHF
TRBD2,TRBV5-1,20,once,TRBJ2-2,TGCGCCAGCAGCGTGTCGGAAACTAGCGGGAGGGCCGAGGGCACCGGGGAGCTGTTTTTT,CASSVSETSGRAEGTGELFF
.,TRBV6-1,16,few,TRBJ1-4,TGTGCCAGCAGTGAGAGTCTAATATCGGTTGGCGAAAAACTGTTTTTT,CASSESLISVGEKLFF
.,TRBV5-1,13,.,TRBJ1-1,TGCGCCAGCAGCTTGGATCCCCCCACTGAAGCTTTCTTT,CASSLDPPTEAFF
.,TRBV7-8,15,.,TRBJ2-5,TGTGCCAGCAGGAAAATCCCGCAGGGTGGGGAGACCCAGTACTTC,CASRKIPQGGETQYF
TRBD1,TRBV6-1,13,.,TRBJ1-6,TGTGCCAGCACAGGGACAGGGGGCTCACCCCTCCACTTT,CASTGTGGSPLHF
.,TRBV6-4,15,.,TRBJ2-1,TGTGCCAGCAGTACTCAGGGTTTCTCCTACAATGAGCAGTTCTTC,CASSTQGFSYNEQFF
.,TRBV28,14,.,TRBJ1-2,TGTGCCAGCAGTCCTACTGGACCCTATGATGGCTACACCTTC,CASSPTGPYDGYTF
.,TRBV10-1,14,.,TRBJ2-7,TGCGCCAGCAGTGAGGGGGCAAACTCCTACGAGCAGTACTTC,CASSEGANSYEQYF